This T cell receptor beta chain was retrieved from a study of blood T cell repertoires in COVID-19. Trimming removed 7 bases at V and 6 bases at J, with 6 bases between. CDR1 and CDR2 (germline): MNHEY, SVGAGI. This CDR3 contains 11 residues. Clones were sequenced by immunoSEQ multiplex PCR, and TCRdb holds only the in-frame ones, with some missing. Of about 69,000 clones listed, roughly 90% are singletons. The source material was peripheral blood. This receptor was identified in a man aged 45-65 years with acute or convalescent COVID-19. This chain joins TRBV6-5 and TRBJ2-2; no clear D gene. The DNA of the CDR3 is TGTGCCAGCAAAGAGGCCGGGGAGCTGTTTTTT. This gives the protein CASKEAGELFF.